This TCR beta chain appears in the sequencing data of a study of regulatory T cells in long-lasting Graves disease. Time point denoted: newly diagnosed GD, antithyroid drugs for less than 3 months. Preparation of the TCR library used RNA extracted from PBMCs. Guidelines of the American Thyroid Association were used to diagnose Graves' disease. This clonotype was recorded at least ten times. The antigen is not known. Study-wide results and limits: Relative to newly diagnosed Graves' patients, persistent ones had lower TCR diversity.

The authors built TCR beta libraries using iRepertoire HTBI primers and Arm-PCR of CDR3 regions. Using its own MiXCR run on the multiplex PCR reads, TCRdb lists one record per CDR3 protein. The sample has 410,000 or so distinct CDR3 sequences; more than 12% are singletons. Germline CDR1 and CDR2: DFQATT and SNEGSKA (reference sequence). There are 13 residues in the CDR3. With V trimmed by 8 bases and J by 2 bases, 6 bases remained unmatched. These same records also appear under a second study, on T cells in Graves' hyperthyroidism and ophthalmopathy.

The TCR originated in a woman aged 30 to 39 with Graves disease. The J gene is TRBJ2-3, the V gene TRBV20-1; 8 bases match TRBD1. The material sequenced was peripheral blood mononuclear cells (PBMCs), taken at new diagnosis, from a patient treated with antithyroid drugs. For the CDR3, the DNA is TGCAGTATTGACAGGGGCCACACAGATACGCAGTATTTT. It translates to CSIDRGHTDTQYF.